A single sample is the source of the 27 T cell receptor beta chains below, sequenced in a study of T cells in Graves' hyperthyroidism and ophthalmopathy (dated by TCRdb to the late 2010s). The method behind the library was multiplex PCR. Sequenced using an Illumina HiSeq 2000. TCR beta CDR3 regions were amplified from RNA transcripts. For the first round of RT-PCR on the TCR CDR3, the HTBI primer set was used together with the Qiagen OneStep RT-PCR kit. TCRdb cleaned the public reads at Q25 with fastp, built clones with MiXCR and kept in-frame beta chains. Rows with one shared CDR3 protein collapse into an entry with the most common genes and DNA. This sample is represented by around 560,000 distinct CDR3 sequences; around 17% of them were singletons. The leading ten clones occupy approximately 18% of the sample. Sequenced: blood. Source of these receptors: a woman aged 18-29 years with Graves' hyperthyroidism.

This clonotype was detected many times. The chain combines TRBV5-8 with TRBJ1-1, with D perhaps TRBD1 (5 bases). Per germline, CDR1 SGHTS and CDR2 YDEGEE. V dropped 4 bases and J dropped 1 base, with 14 bases sitting between them. CDR3 length equals 15 residues. The CDR3 region has the DNA TGTGCCAGCAGCCCGGGGACGGCAGGGAACACTGAAGCTTTCTTT. It specifies CASSPGTAGNTEAFF. Full variable domain (outside the CDR3, taken from reference TRBV5-8 and TRBJ1-1): EAGVTQSPTHLIKTRGQQATLRCSPISGHTSVYWYQQALGLGLQFLLWYDEGEERNRGNFPPRFSGRQFPNYSSELNVNALELEDSALYLCASSPGTAGNTEAFFGQGTRLTVV.

This clonotype was observed many times. The rearrangement uses TRBV12-5 and TRBJ1-1; TRBD1 is a possible D gene (5 bases). V gave up 5 bases and J gave up 5 bases, with 24 bases separating them. Germline-derived CDR1 and CDR2 are LGHNT and FRNRAP. The CDR3 extends over 17 amino acids. CDR3 sequence reads: CASGLFPGGNPLTEAFF. The CDR3 region has the DNA TGTGCTAGTGGTCTGTTCCCGGGGGGTAATCCCCTAACTGAAGCTTTCTTT.

CDR3 nucleotide sequence: TGCGCCAGCAGTGAGTCGGACGGACTCCCCACCGGGGAGCTGTTTTTT. It yields the protein CASSESDGLPTGELFF. This chain links TRBV10-1 with TRBJ2-2; TRBD2 might be the D (5 bases). V was trimmed by 0 bases and J by 4 bases, leaving 12 bases between them. Germline CDR1 WNHNN, CDR2 SYGVQD (reference sequence). The CDR3 has 16 residues.

The chain recombines TRBV6-1 with TRBJ1-1; perhaps TRBD1 as D (5 bases). The CDR3 is 14 amino acids. The ends were cut back, 1 base at V and 7 bases at J, with 13 bases in the middle. Germline V gene sequence: CDR1 MNHNS, CDR2 SASEGT. For the CDR3, the DNA is TGTGCCAGCAGTGAAGGGAAGGGGATAGATGAAGCTTTCTTT. Protein: CASSEGKGIDEAFF.

This clonotype was recorded many times. V and J are TRBV28 and TRBJ2-3; TRBD2 might be the D (6 bases). The CDR3 totals 19 residues. V was pared by 6 bases and J by 0 bases, with 25 bases between. Germline CDR1 is MDHEN and CDR2 is SYDVKM. For the CDR3, the DNA is TGTGCCAGCAGCTCAAGGAGGGGTAGCGGAGGAGTTAGCACAGATACGCAGTATTTT. This translates into CASSSRRGSGGVSTDTQYF.

This chain uses TRBV27 with TRBJ1-4; D unclear. Germline CDR1 reads MNHEY; CDR2 reads SMNVEV (reference sequence). The CDR3 spans 13 residues. Trimming pared 3 bases from V and 5 bases from J, leaving 7 bases between. This CDR3 reads CASSLSENEKLFF. The CDR3 nucleotides are TGTGCCAGCAGTTTGTCAGAGAATGAAAAACTGTTTTTT.

There are many counts of this clonotype. V gene TRBV7-2 combines with J gene TRBJ2-7, with 11 nucleotides matching TRBD1. The CDR3 is 15 residues long. The germline CDR1 and CDR2 sequences are SGHTA and FQGNSA. Trimming at V came to 4 bases and at J to 5 bases, leaving 7 bases not matched to a gene. The CDR3 nucleotides are TGTGCCAGCAGCTACAGGACAGGGGGCAACAACGAGCAGTACTTC. It yields the protein CASSYRTGGNNEQYF.

This chain joins TRBV19 and TRBJ2-2, with D possibly being TRBD1 (6 bases). Germline lookup yields CDR1 LNHDA and CDR2 SQIVND (reference sequence). The length of the CDR3 is 16 residues. The V and J ends lost 6 bases and 0 bases respectively, with 14 bases between them. The CDR3 region is CASRSVGTSNTGELFF. The CDR3 DNA reads as TGTGCCAGTAGATCTGTTGGGACATCGAACACCGGGGAGCTGTTTTTT.

There are a few counts of this clonotype. Sequence at one end of the junction differs from germline and may be a read error. V and J are TRBV11-3 and TRBJ2-7; D gene ambiguous. This CDR3 comprises 11 residues. Germline loops: CDR1 SGHNT, CDR2 YENEEA. DNA of the CDR3: TGTGCCAGCAGTCAGAAATACGGGCAGTACTTC. Its protein product is CASSQKYGQYF.

Ten or more counts support this clonotype. The rearrangement joins TRBV20-1 to TRBJ2-5; 7 bases fit TRBD1. The CDR3 spans 14 residues. V lost 1 base to trimming and J lost 3 bases; unmatched junction nucleotides: 5. Germline CDR1 reads DFQATT; CDR2 reads SNEGSKA (reference sequence). This chain's CDR3 is CSARVGQAKETQYF. Written as DNA, the CDR3 is TGCAGTGCTAGAGTAGGACAGGCGAAAGAGACCCAGTACTTC.

The chain links TRBV20-1 to TRBJ2-7, with 8 nucleotides matching TRBD2. Per germline, CDR1 DFQATT and CDR2 SNEGSKA (reference sequence). This CDR3 region has 14 residues. Germline trimming cut 2 bases from V and 2 bases from J; bases unmatched to any gene: 5. DNA for the CDR3: TGCAGTGCTAGAACGGGGGGGGCCACCTACGAGCAGTACTTC. It encodes CSARTGGATYEQYF.

This clonotype was detected ten times or more. The V and J genes are TRBV10-3 and TRBJ2-1; 7 nucleotides agree with TRBD1. The germline CDR1 and CDR2 sequences are ENHRY and SYGVKD. There are 15 residues in the CDR3. The J segment lost 7 bases and the V segment lost 10 bases, leaving 16 bases of the junction unmatched. CDR3 coding DNA: TGTGCCACGCGACAACAGGGGCTCAAGGGGAATGAGCAGTTCTTC. Its protein product is CATRQQGLKGNEQFF.

There are a few counts of this clonotype. The chain employs TRBV19 and TRBJ2-1; 10 bases fit TRBD1. V trimming: 10 bases; J trimming: 6 bases; junction bases outside the gene matches: 6. The germline V gene encodes CDR1 LNHDA and CDR2 SQIVND (reference sequence). The CDR3 contains 13 residues. This CDR3 reads CANRDRGTNEQFF. CDR3 bases: TGTGCCAACCGGGACAGGGGAACCAATGAGCAGTTCTTC.

This clonotype was counted ten times or more. This chain links TRBV6-1 with TRBJ2-6; TRBD1 is a possible D gene (6 bases). Germline loops: CDR1 MNHNS, CDR2 SASEGT. The CDR3 is made up of 17 amino acids. Trimming pared 5 bases from V and 0 bases from J, leaving 14 bases between. CDR3 nucleotides: TGTGCCAGCAGTTCTAGGACAGTCCTCTCTGGGGCCAACGTCCTGACTTTC. Its translation: CASSSRTVLSGANVLTF.

This clonotype has a count of ten or more. This chain connects TRBV7-9 to TRBJ2-7; no reliable D call. The CDR3 runs 13 residues. Germline CDR1 and CDR2: SEHNR and FQNEAQ (reference sequence). With 2 bases removed from V and 2 bases from J, the gap between germline ends came to 7 bases. CDR3 in DNA: TGTGCCAGCAGCTTATTGCCGCCCTACGAGCAGTACTTC. This sequence encodes CASSLLPPYEQYF.

This clonotype was seen ten or more times. This CDR3 reads CSARDPSPQETQYF. The CDR3 DNA reads TGCAGTGCTAGAGATCCGTCGCCTCAAGAGACCCAGTACTTC. V is TRBV20-1 and J is TRBJ2-5, with D uncertain. The germline gives CDR1 DFQATT, CDR2 SNEGSKA (reference sequence). The CDR3 loop spans 14 amino acids. Trimming left V 0 bases short and J 2 bases short, with 10 bases between.

This clonotype showed up just a few times. The rearrangement links TRBV6-2 or TRBV6-3 to TRBJ2-7; D ambiguous. The germline CDR1 and CDR2 sequences are MNHEY and SVGEGT. The ends were cut back, 7 bases at V and 5 bases at J, with 24 bases in the middle. The CDR3 has 16 amino acids. In nucleotides, the CDR3 is TGTGCCAGCACCCCAACGGGTTTGATAGGGTCGCACGAGCAGTACTTC. Its translation: CASTPTGLIGSHEQYF.

This clonotype was picked up many times. V usage is TRBV2 and J usage is TRBJ1-1; 10 bases match TRBD1. In germline, CDR1 is SNHLY, CDR2 FYNNEI. V was pared by 4 bases and J by 1 base, with 0 bases of the junction left unmatched. This CDR3 spans 14 amino acids. The CDR3 protein is CASSGDRGNTEAFF. For the CDR3, the DNA is TGTGCCAGCAGTGGGGACAGGGGGAACACTGAAGCTTTCTTT.

This clonotype was seen a handful of times. This chain connects TRBV12-3 or TRBV12-4 to TRBJ1-1, with D maybe TRBD1 (6 bases). This CDR3 is 13 amino acids long. V dropped 4 bases and J dropped 11 bases, with 17 bases sitting between them. In nucleotides, the CDR3 is TGTGCCAGCAGTTCTAGGGACAATGGTCGGGCTTTCTTT. Residues: CASSSRDNGRAFF.

The V and J genes are TRBV10-3 and TRBJ2-7; D possibly uses TRBD1 or TRBD2 (5 bases each). From germline, CDR1 is ENHRY and CDR2 SYGVKD. Trimming cost V 3 bases and J 2 bases, with 14 bases left between them. This CDR3 comprises 15 residues. The CDR3 DNA follows: TGTGCCATCAGTGAAGGGACCCACGGAGCCTACGAGCAGTACTTC. This sequence encodes CAISEGTHGAYEQYF.

The chain recombines TRBV5-1 with TRBJ2-1; 9 positions agree with TRBD2. Trimming at V came to 5 bases and at J to 5 bases, leaving 11 bases not matched to a gene. The CDR3 contains 16 residues. Germline assignment: CDR1 SGHRS and CDR2 YFSETQ. DNA for the CDR3: TGCGCCAGCAGTACGGGCGGGAGGGGACCCCACAATGAGCAGTTCTTC. Protein product: CASSTGGRGPHNEQFF.

The chain employs TRBV12-3 or TRBV12-4 and TRBJ2-2, with 8 bases lining up with TRBD2. CDR3 size: 16 residues. J lost 4 bases, V lost 3 bases, and 7 bases had no gene match. In DNA form, the CDR3 reads TGTGCCAGCAGTTTGGTTGCGGGGGGCCCCACCGGGGAGCTGTTTTTT. Residues: CASSLVAGGPTGELFF.

A few counts support this clonotype. The V and J genes are TRBV12-3 or TRBV12-4 and TRBJ2-7; 7 nucleotides agree with TRBD2. The CDR3 is 14 amino acids. Trimming removed 5 bases from V and 3 bases from J; junction bases left unmatched: 7. The CDR3 loop is CASSRSGTIYEQYF. In nucleotides, the CDR3 is TGTGCCAGCAGTCGAAGCGGGACGATCTACGAGCAGTACTTC.

Ten or more counts support this clonotype. The V gene is TRBV2, the J gene TRBJ1-3, with D possibly TRBD1 on 5 matching bases. The V gene lost 4 bases and the J gene lost 0 bases, with 13 bases spanning the gap. Germline CDR1 and CDR2: SNHLY and FYNNEI. CDR3 size: 16 residues. The CDR3 sequence is CASSVQQAHSGNTIYF. CDR3 coding DNA: TGTGCCAGCAGTGTCCAACAGGCCCACTCTGGAAACACCATATATTTT.

This clonotype was counted at least ten times. The chain couples TRBV7-2 to TRBJ1-3, with TRBD1 as a possible D gene (6 bases). The CDR3 is 14 residues long. Deletions cut 3 bases from V and 6 bases from J, with 12 bases between. CDR1 and CDR2 (germline): SGHTA, FQGNSA. In DNA form, the CDR3 reads TGTGCCAGCAGCTTGCAGGGGTACACAAACACCATATATTTT. Translation gives CASSLQGYTNTIYF.

This clonotype was seen more than once but under ten times. V gene TRBV6-4 combines with J gene TRBJ1-1; a possible D gene is TRBD1 (5 bases). Germline V CDR1 and CDR2: MRHNA, SNTAGT. Trimming cost V 3 bases and J 6 bases, with 20 bases left between them. The CDR3 consists of 16 residues. CDR3 amino acids: CASSESPTVGPAEAFF. The DNA for the CDR3 is TGTGCCAGCAGTGAATCCCCGACAGTTGGTCCGGCTGAAGCTTTCTTT.

This clonotype appeared many times. V usage is TRBV5-1 and J usage is TRBJ2-7, with TRBD2 matching over 7 bases. The V segment lost 4 bases and the J segment 2 bases; nucleotides outside the gene matches: 6. The length of the CDR3 is 14 residues. Germline V gene lookup returns CDR1 SGHRS and CDR2 YFSETQ. The CDR3 coding sequence is TGCGCCAGCAGCCCCCTGGGGGGGGCCTACGAGCAGTACTTC. Protein: CASSPLGGAYEQYF.